This T cell receptor (beta chain) was captured in a study of regulatory T cells in long-lasting Graves disease. At the level of the study: Graves' patients diagnosed newly had used antithyroid drugs under 3 months.

The TCR beta library used iRepertoire HTBI primers with Arm-PCR amplification of CDR3. TCRdb reprocessed the multiplex PCR reads with MiXCR, giving one entry per CDR3 protein. Counted here are 530,000 or so distinct CDR3 sequences, roughly 16% occurring once; the ten biggest clones make up about 12%. Study results and limitations: Thyroid tissue went unexamined; only peripheral blood was analyzed. Whereas new patients shared 900 to 1,000 public clonotypes, persistent patients shared more, at 2,500 to 3,500.

The sample holds one count of this clonotype. The antigen is unknown. Sample time point: newly diagnosed GD, antithyroid drugs for less than 3 months. After RNA was extracted from PBMCs, the TCR library was made from it. A further study also used this sample, focusing on T cells in Graves' hyperthyroidism and ophthalmopathy.

This TCR came from a man aged 18 to 29 with Graves disease. Specimen: peripheral blood mononuclear cells (PBMCs), collected at new diagnosis, from a patient treated with antithyroid drugs.

This CDR3 is CASSLMGSYNEKLFF. The CDR3, as DNA: TGTGCCAGCAGTTTAATGGGCAGCTATAATGAAAAACTGTTTTTT. The V call is TRBV27, the J call TRBJ1-4; D remains unclear. Germline V gene data show CDR1 as MNHEY and CDR2 as SMNVEV (reference sequence). The CDR3 runs to 15 residues. V was clipped by 2 bases and J by 4 bases, with 11 bases between them.